A single sample is the source of the 5 T cell receptor beta chains below, sequenced in a study (dated by TCRdb to the mid-2010s). Library preparation used 5' RACE. Sequenced using an Illumina MiSeq. The public reads were reanalyzed by TCRdb: fastp trimming at Q25, MiXCR alignment, in-frame beta chains only. Identical CDR3 proteins give one entry, which carries the most common genes and DNA. This sample has tens of thousands of distinct CDR3 sequences in its table, and about 28% of those were observed once. About 3% of the sample is in the top ten clones. Sequencing used tumor-infiltrating memory CD4+ T cells sorted from the breast tumor. What this sample's cell subset or site label stands for: memory CD4+ T cells, CD4+CD45RO+CD25-. These receptors were taken from a female donor with breast cancer.

This clonotype turned up a few times. V usage is TRBV7-2 and J usage is TRBJ2-2; 15 bases match TRBD2. The CDR3 is made up of 16 amino acids. With V trimmed by 4 bases and J by 8 bases, 5 bases remained unmatched. CDR1 and CDR2 (germline): SGHTA, FQGNSA. DNA of the CDR3: TGTGCCAGCAGCTGGACTAGCGGGGGGGCGGCAGGGGAGCTGTTTTTT. It encodes CASSWTSGGAAGELFF.

This clonotype was picked up a small number of times. V is TRBV6-1 and J is TRBJ2-1; TRBD2 aligns across 7 bases. The germline CDR1 and CDR2 sequences are MNHNS and SASEGT. There are 16 residues in the CDR3. Trimming at V came to 4 bases and at J to 3 bases, leaving 9 bases not matched to a gene. CDR3 protein: CASSGPGGTLYNEQFF. CDR3 in DNA: TGTGCCAGCAGTGGGCCGGGGGGTACCCTCTACAATGAGCAGTTCTTC.

This chain connects TRBV5-6 to TRBJ2-7; 7 positions match TRBD1. CDR1 and CDR2 (germline): SGHDT, YYEEEE. The ends lost 2 bases at V and 6 bases at J; junction bases unmatched: 8. CDR3 length: 14 residues. CDR3 sequence reads: CASSFWDRPAEQYF. The CDR3 DNA reads TGTGCCAGCAGCTTTTGGGACAGACCGGCCGAGCAGTACTTC.

This clonotype was observed a handful of times. The V and J genes are TRBV5-1 and TRBJ1-1, with unresolved D. CDR3 length: 13 residues. Trimming removed 4 bases from V and 1 base from J, with 8 bases in between. CDR1 SGHRS and CDR2 YFSETQ come from the germline V gene. The CDR3 loop is CASSVRPNTEAFF. Written as DNA, the CDR3 is TGCGCCAGCAGCGTTCGCCCGAACACTGAAGCTTTCTTT.

The chain combines TRBV30 with TRBJ2-6, with D possibly matching TRBD2 (5 bases). With 4 bases removed from V and 2 bases from J, the gap between germline ends came to 12 bases. This CDR3 region has 15 residues. Per germline, CDR1 GTSNPN and CDR2 SVGIG (reference sequence). As DNA, the CDR3 is TGTGCCTGGACGAGGGATAACGCTGGGGCCAACGTCCTGACTTTC. Its translation: CAWTRDNAGANVLTF.